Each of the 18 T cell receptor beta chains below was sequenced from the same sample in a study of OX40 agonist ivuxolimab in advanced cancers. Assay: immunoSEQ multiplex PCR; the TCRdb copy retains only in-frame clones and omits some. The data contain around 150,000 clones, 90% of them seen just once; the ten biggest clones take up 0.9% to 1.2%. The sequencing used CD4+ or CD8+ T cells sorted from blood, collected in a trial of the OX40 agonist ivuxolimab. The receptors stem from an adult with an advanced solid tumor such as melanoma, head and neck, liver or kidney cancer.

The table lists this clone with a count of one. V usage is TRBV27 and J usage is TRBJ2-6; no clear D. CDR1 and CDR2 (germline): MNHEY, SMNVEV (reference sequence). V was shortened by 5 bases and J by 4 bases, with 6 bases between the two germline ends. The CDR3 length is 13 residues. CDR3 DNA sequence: TGTGCCAGCAGTCGTCAAGGGGCCAACGTCCTGACTTTC. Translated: CASSRQGANVLTF.

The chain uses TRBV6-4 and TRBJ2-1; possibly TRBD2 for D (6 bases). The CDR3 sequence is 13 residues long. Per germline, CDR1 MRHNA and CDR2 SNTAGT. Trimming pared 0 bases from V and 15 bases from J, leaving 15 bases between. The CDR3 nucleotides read TGTGCCAGCAGTGACTCCCCGGGGAGGATAGCGTTCTTC. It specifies CASSDSPGRIAFF.

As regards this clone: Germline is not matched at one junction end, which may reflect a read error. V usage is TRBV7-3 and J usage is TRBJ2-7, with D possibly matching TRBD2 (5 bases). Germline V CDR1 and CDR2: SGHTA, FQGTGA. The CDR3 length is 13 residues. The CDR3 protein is CASSLTRTYEQYF. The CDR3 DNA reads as TGTGCCAGCAGCCTAACTAGAACCTACGAGCAGTACTTC.

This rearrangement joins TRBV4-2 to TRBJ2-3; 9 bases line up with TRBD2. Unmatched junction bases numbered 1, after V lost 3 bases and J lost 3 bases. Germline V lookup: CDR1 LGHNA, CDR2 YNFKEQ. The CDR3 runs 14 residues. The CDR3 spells CASSQAGGTDTQYF. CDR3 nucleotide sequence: TGTGCCAGCAGCCAGGCGGGAGGGACAGATACGCAGTATTTT.

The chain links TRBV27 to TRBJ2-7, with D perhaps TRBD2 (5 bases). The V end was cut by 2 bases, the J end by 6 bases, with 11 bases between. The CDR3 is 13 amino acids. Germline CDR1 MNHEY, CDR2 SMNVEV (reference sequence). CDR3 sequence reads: CASSLREGSEQYF. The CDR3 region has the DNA TGTGCCAGCAGTTTACGGGAAGGCTCCGAGCAGTACTTC.

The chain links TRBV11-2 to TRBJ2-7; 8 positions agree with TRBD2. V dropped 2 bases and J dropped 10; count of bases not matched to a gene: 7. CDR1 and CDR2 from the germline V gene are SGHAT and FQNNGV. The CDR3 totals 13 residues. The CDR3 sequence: CASSLRLATDQYF. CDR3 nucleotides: TGTGCCAGCAGCTTAAGACTAGCGACCGACCAGTACTTC.

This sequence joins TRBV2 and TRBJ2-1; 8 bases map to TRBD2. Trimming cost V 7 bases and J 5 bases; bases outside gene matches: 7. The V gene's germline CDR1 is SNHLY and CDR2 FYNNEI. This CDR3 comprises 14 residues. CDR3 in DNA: TGTGCCAGCACCCGACTAGCGCGGAACAATGAGCAGTTCTTC. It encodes CASTRLARNNEQFF.

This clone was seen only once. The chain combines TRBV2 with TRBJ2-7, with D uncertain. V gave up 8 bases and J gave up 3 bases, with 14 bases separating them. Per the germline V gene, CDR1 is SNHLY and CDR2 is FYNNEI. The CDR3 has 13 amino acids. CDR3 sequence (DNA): TGTGCCAGCGGTCCCGTATCGATCTACGAGCAGTACTTC. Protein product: CASGPVSIYEQYF.

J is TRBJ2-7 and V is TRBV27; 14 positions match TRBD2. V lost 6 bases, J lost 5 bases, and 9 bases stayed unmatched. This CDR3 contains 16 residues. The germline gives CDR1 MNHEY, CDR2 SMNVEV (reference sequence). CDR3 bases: TGTGCCAGCAGGCTCTCCGGGACTAGCGGGAGCAACGAGCAGTACTTC. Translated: CASRLSGTSGSNEQYF.

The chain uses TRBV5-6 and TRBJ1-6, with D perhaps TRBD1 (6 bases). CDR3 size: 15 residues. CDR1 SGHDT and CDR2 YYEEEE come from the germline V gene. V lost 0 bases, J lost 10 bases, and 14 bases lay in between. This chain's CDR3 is CASSLVARGDSPLHF. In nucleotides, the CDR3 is TGTGCCAGCAGCTTGGTTGCCAGGGGAGACTCACCCCTCCACTTT.

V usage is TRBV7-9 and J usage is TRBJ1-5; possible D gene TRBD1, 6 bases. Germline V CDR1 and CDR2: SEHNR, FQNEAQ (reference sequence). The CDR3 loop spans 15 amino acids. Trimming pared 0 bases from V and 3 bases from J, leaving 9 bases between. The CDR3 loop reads CASSLALGANQPQHF. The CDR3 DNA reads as TGTGCCAGCAGCTTAGCGCTGGGGGCCAATCAGCCCCAGCATTTT.

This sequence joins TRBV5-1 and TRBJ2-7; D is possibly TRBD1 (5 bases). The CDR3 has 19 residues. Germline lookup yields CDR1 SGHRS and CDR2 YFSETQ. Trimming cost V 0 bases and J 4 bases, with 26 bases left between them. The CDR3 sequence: CASSLGRVPPINSDYEQYF. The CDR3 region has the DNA TGCGCCAGCAGCTTGGGCAGGGTTCCGCCTATCAACTCAGATTACGAGCAGTACTTC.

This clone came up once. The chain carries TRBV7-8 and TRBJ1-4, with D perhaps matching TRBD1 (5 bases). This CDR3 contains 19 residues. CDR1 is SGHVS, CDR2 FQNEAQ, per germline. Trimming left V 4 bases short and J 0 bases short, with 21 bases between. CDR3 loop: CASSWGWEAGYATNEKLFF. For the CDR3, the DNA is TGTGCCAGCAGCTGGGGGTGGGAGGCAGGATATGCAACTAATGAAAAACTGTTTTTT.

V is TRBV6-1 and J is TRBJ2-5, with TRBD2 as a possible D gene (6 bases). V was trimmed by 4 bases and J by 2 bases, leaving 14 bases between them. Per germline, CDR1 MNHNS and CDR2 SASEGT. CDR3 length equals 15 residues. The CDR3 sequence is CASSGVSGPQETQYF. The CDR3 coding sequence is TGTGCCAGCAGTGGGGTTAGCGGCCCTCAAGAGACCCAGTACTTC.

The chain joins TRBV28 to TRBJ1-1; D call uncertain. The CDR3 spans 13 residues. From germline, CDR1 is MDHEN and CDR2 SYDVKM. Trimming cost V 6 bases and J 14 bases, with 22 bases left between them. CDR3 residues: CASRLGSSRLGFF. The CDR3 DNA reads TGTGCCAGCAGGCTTGGGTCTTCCCGTTTAGGGTTCTTT.

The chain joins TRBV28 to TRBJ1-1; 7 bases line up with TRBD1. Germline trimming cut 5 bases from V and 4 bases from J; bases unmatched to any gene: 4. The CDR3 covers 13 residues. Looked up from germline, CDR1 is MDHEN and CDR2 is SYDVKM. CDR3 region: CASSLDRVTEAFF. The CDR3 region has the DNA TGTGCCAGCAGTCTTGACAGGGTCACTGAAGCTTTCTTT.

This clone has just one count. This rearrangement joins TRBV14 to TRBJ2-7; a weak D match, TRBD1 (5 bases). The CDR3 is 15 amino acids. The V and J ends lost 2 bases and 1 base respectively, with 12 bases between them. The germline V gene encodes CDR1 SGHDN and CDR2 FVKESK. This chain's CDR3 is CASSQFRATSYEQYF. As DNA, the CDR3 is TGTGCCAGCAGCCAATTCAGGGCCACTTCCTACGAGCAGTACTTC.

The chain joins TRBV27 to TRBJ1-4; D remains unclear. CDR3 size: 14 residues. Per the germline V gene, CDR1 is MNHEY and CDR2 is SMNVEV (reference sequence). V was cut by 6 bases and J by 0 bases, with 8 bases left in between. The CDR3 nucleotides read TGTGCCAGCAGGCCGGCAGCAACTAATGAAAAACTGTTTTTT. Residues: CASRPAATNEKLFF.